These T cell receptor beta chains were read from a single sample in a study of cytomegalovirus exposure and HLA in healthy donors. The data were produced by immunoSEQ multiplex PCR, yet TCRdb's version contains in-frame clones alone and is incomplete. Counted here are roughly 150,000 clones, 80% to 85% occurring once; the ten biggest clones make up under 3%. The source material was PBMCs. Receptors were obtained from a male donor in good health and CMV-seronegative. Each CDR3 is given with its conserved first and last residue. D genes are given only for firm matches. Clone size appears in some rows only: once, few, many, or a class for an expanded clone.

j_call: TRBJ1-3
d_call: TRBD1
clone_size: once
v_call: TRBV5-6
cdr3_nt: TGTGCCAGCAGCTTAACAGGGGGGGTAGAAGATGGAAACACCATATATTTT
cdr3_aa: CASSLTGGVEDGNTIYF

j_call: TRBJ2-7
d_call: TRBD2
clone_size: few
v_call: TRBV25-1
cdr3_nt: TGTGCCAGCAGTGCCCCCGGGGGGAGCGAGCAGTACTTC
cdr3_aa: CASSAPGGSEQYF

j_call: TRBJ1-2
d_call: TRBD1
clone_size: .
v_call: TRBV4-1
cdr3_nt: TGCGCCAGCAGCCCCGAAGGAAGTGGGGGACAGGAGGCAGATGGCTACACCTTC
cdr3_aa: CASSPEGSGGQEADGYTF

j_call: TRBJ1-4
d_call: TRBD1
clone_size: .
v_call: TRBV5-1
cdr3_nt: TGCGCCAGCAGAAATGACAGGGCTACTGAAAAACTGTTTTTT
cdr3_aa: CASRNDRATEKLFF

j_call: TRBJ1-1
d_call: .
clone_size: .
v_call: TRBV7-2
cdr3_nt: TGTGCCAGCAGCTTTACAGGGCTGAACACTGAAGCTTTCTTT
cdr3_aa: CASSFTGLNTEAFF

j_call: TRBJ2-3
d_call: .
clone_size: .
v_call: TRBV5-4
cdr3_nt: TGTGCCAGCAGCCCAATAGAGACAAGAGGGTCAGATACGCAGTATTTT
cdr3_aa: CASSPIETRGSDTQYF

j_call: TRBJ1-5
d_call: .
clone_size: once
v_call: TRBV19
cdr3_nt: TGTGCCAGTAGCCTGTCACGGGGGGCGGGCAATCAGCCCCAGCATTTT
cdr3_aa: CASSLSRGAGNQPQHF

j_call: TRBJ1-2
d_call: .
clone_size: .
v_call: TRBV19
cdr3_nt: TGTGCCAGTAGTACCCTCAACCTGGGGCACACCTTC
cdr3_aa: CASSTLNLGHTF

j_call: TRBJ2-2
d_call: .
clone_size: .
v_call: TRBV2
cdr3_nt: TGTGCCAGCAGGCGTCGTGACAGTAACACCGGGGAGCTGTTTTTT
cdr3_aa: CASRRRDSNTGELFF

j_call: TRBJ1-3
d_call: TRBD1
clone_size: .
v_call: TRBV7-9
cdr3_nt: TGTGCCAGCAGCTTATACGGGACAGGGACAAACGGAAACACCATATATTTT
cdr3_aa: CASSLYGTGTNGNTIYF

j_call: TRBJ1-1
d_call: TRBD1
clone_size: few
v_call: TRBV5-4
cdr3_nt: TGTGCCAGCAGGCGGGACAGGGGGATTGCTGAAGCTTTCTTT
cdr3_aa: CASRRDRGIAEAFF

j_call: TRBJ2-2
d_call: .
clone_size: once
v_call: TRBV11-3
cdr3_nt: TGTGCCAGCAGCTGGGCCACCGGGGAGCTGTTTTTT
cdr3_aa: CASSWATGELFF

j_call: TRBJ1-2
d_call: .
clone_size: .
v_call: TRBV2
cdr3_nt: TGTGCCAGCACCCTAGGTAGACAGCTCAACTATGGCTACACCTTC
cdr3_aa: CASTLGRQLNYGYTF

j_call: TRBJ2-3
d_call: TRBD1
clone_size: .
v_call: TRBV29-1
cdr3_nt: TGCAGCGGGGACAGGGTAACAGATACGCAGTATTTT
cdr3_aa: CSGDRVTDTQYF

j_call: TRBJ2-7
d_call: .
clone_size: .
v_call: TRBV27
cdr3_nt: TGTGCCAGCAGTACCCGACTCACAGGGATCGGCGAGCAGTACTTC
cdr3_aa: CASSTRLTGIGEQYF

j_call: TRBJ1-2
d_call: .
clone_size: few
v_call: TRBV6-5
cdr3_nt: TGTGCCAGCACCACAGGGAAGAACTATGGCTACACCTTC
cdr3_aa: CASTTGKNYGYTF

j_call: TRBJ1-4
d_call: .
clone_size: .
v_call: TRBV19
cdr3_nt: TGTGCCAGTAGTATGGGGCGGTACGAAAAACTGTTTTTT
cdr3_aa: CASSMGRYEKLFF

j_call: TRBJ1-4
d_call: .
clone_size: .
v_call: TRBV7-8
cdr3_nt: TGTGCCAGCAGCCCGATTACAGGGTCTAATGAAAAACTGTTTTTT
cdr3_aa: CASSPITGSNEKLFF

j_call: TRBJ2-7
d_call: TRBD2
clone_size: .
v_call: TRBV7-8
cdr3_nt: TGTGCCAGCAGCTTAGTCGTCAGGGAGGGCTCCTACGAGCAGTACTTC
cdr3_aa: CASSLVVREGSYEQYF

j_call: TRBJ2-2
d_call: .
clone_size: .
v_call: TRBV2
cdr3_nt: TGTGCCAGCGCGCGAGCGGGCACCGGGGAGCTGTTTTTT
cdr3_aa: CASARAGTGELFF

j_call: TRBJ2-2
d_call: .
clone_size: .
v_call: TRBV27
cdr3_nt: TGTGCCAGCAGTTTATTCACAGGGCGTCCCGGGGAGCTGTTTTTT
cdr3_aa: CASSLFTGRPGELFF

j_call: TRBJ2-5
d_call: .
clone_size: few
v_call: TRBV25-1
cdr3_nt: TGTGCCAGCAGTGAATACAGTCTTCAAGAGACCCAGTACTTC
cdr3_aa: CASSEYSLQETQYF

j_call: TRBJ1-3
d_call: TRBD1
clone_size: .
v_call: TRBV9
cdr3_nt: TGTGCCAGCAGCGTAGCTGGACAGGGACCTGCTGGAAACACCATATATTTT
cdr3_aa: CASSVAGQGPAGNTIYF

j_call: TRBJ1-3
d_call: .
clone_size: .
v_call: TRBV30
cdr3_nt: TGTGCCTGGAGTGTAAGACAGGCAGCTCGTGGAAACACCATATATTTT
cdr3_aa: CAWSVRQAARGNTIYF

j_call: TRBJ2-3
d_call: .
clone_size: .
v_call: TRBV19
cdr3_nt: TGTGCCAGTAGTATAGGGGCGGGGAGCACCCCAGATACGCAGTATTTT
cdr3_aa: CASSIGAGSTPDTQYF

j_call: TRBJ2-1
d_call: TRBD2
clone_size: .
v_call: TRBV9
cdr3_nt: TGTGCCAGCAGCGTCCGCGGGGGAGACTCCTACAATGAGCAGTTCTTC
cdr3_aa: CASSVRGGDSYNEQFF

j_call: TRBJ2-3
d_call: TRBD2
clone_size: .
v_call: TRBV7-6
cdr3_nt: TGTGCCAGCAGCCCACCCTGGGCGGGGGGACTGCACACAGATACGCAGTATTTT
cdr3_aa: CASSPPWAGGLHTDTQYF

j_call: TRBJ1-5
d_call: .
clone_size: .
v_call: TRBV4-3
cdr3_nt: TGCGCCAGCAGCCAAGATCAGAATCAGCCCCAGCATTTT
cdr3_aa: CASSQDQNQPQHF

j_call: TRBJ1-1
d_call: .
clone_size: .
v_call: TRBV25-1
cdr3_nt: TGTGCCAGCAGTGAAGGCAGGAACACTGAAGCTTTCTTT
cdr3_aa: CASSEGRNTEAFF

j_call: TRBJ2-3
d_call: TRBD1
clone_size: few
v_call: TRBV4-1
cdr3_nt: TGCGCCAGCAGCCAAGATCGGAACAGGGGGCTCACAGATACGCAGTATTTT
cdr3_aa: CASSQDRNRGLTDTQYF

j_call: TRBJ2-5
d_call: TRBD2
clone_size: .
v_call: TRBV4-2
cdr3_nt: TGTGCCAGCAGCCATATACTAGCGGGGGGGAGGGAGACCCAGTACTTC
cdr3_aa: CASSHILAGGRETQYF

j_call: TRBJ1-2
d_call: TRBD1
clone_size: .
v_call: TRBV6-6
cdr3_nt: TGTGCCAGCAGTGACCCAGGGGGCCGCGGCTACACCTTC
cdr3_aa: CASSDPGGRGYTF

j_call: TRBJ2-7
d_call: TRBD1
clone_size: .
v_call: TRBV5-1
cdr3_nt: TGCGCCAGCAGCCGCAACAGGGGTCCGGACTACGAGCAGTACTTC
cdr3_aa: CASSRNRGPDYEQYF

j_call: TRBJ2-1
d_call: .
clone_size: .
v_call: TRBV11-2
cdr3_nt: TGTGCCAGCAGCTTCAACGCCCACAAAGCCTACAATGAGCAGTTCTTC
cdr3_aa: CASSFNAHKAYNEQFF

j_call: TRBJ1-2
d_call: .
clone_size: .
v_call: TRBV4-1
cdr3_nt: TGCGCCAGCAGCCAGCGACAGGAGTTAAACTATGGCTACACCTTC
cdr3_aa: CASSQRQELNYGYTF

j_call: TRBJ2-6
d_call: .
clone_size: .
v_call: TRBV9
cdr3_nt: TGTGCCAGCAGCGTACGGGTGGGGGGCTCTGGGGCCAACGTCCTGACTTTC
cdr3_aa: CASSVRVGGSGANVLTF

j_call: TRBJ2-5
d_call: .
clone_size: once
v_call: TRBV13
cdr3_nt: TGTGCCAGCAGTACAGGCGGAGAGACCCAGTACTTC
cdr3_aa: CASSTGGETQYF

j_call: TRBJ1-2
d_call: .
clone_size: .
v_call: TRBV18
cdr3_nt: TGTGCCAGCTCACCAACGGACTATGGCTACACCTTC
cdr3_aa: CASSPTDYGYTF

j_call: TRBJ1-5
d_call: TRBD1
clone_size: once
v_call: TRBV19
cdr3_nt: TGTGCCAGTAGTGGGACAGGGGTTCAGCCCCAGCATTTT
cdr3_aa: CASSGTGVQPQHF

j_call: TRBJ2-2
d_call: TRBD1
clone_size: .
v_call: TRBV2
cdr3_nt: TGTGCCAGCAGGGGACAGGCGGCGGTCGGGGAGCTGTTTTTT
cdr3_aa: CASRGQAAVGELFF

j_call: TRBJ2-1
d_call: .
clone_size: .
v_call: TRBV14
cdr3_nt: TGTGCCAGCAGCCAAGATCTGGCGGGGGCCCCTGGGGGGGAGCAGTTCTTC
cdr3_aa: CASSQDLAGAPGGEQFF

j_call: TRBJ2-5
d_call: TRBD2
clone_size: .
v_call: TRBV2
cdr3_nt: TGTGCCAGCAGTGACCTAGCGGGAGCATTCCAAGAGACCCAGTACTTC
cdr3_aa: CASSDLAGAFQETQYF

j_call: TRBJ2-5
d_call: .
clone_size: once
v_call: TRBV7-9
cdr3_nt: TGTGCCAGCAGCTTAGGGCGGGGTTTAGAAGAGACCCAGTACTTC
cdr3_aa: CASSLGRGLEETQYF

j_call: TRBJ1-6
d_call: .
clone_size: .
v_call: TRBV30
cdr3_nt: TGTGCCTGGTCATTACAGAGCTCCTATAATTCACCCCTCCACTTT
cdr3_aa: CAWSLQSSYNSPLHF

j_call: TRBJ1-1
d_call: TRBD1
clone_size: once
v_call: TRBV5-1
cdr3_nt: TGCGCCAGCAGGTCGGGACAGGGTGTGGCTTTCTTT
cdr3_aa: CASRSGQGVAFF

j_call: TRBJ2-3
d_call: TRBD2
clone_size: .
v_call: TRBV6-5
cdr3_nt: TGTGCCAGCAGTTCGTCTTGGGGCGGGGGAACAGATACGCAGTATTTT
cdr3_aa: CASSSSWGGGTDTQYF

j_call: TRBJ1-5
d_call: TRBD1
clone_size: .
v_call: TRBV2
cdr3_nt: TGTGCCAGCAGGGTAGGGACAGTCAATCAGCCCCAGCATTTT
cdr3_aa: CASRVGTVNQPQHF

j_call: TRBJ1-1
d_call: .
clone_size: .
v_call: TRBV18
cdr3_nt: TGTGCCAGCTCCCTCGAACAGGGAGAAGCTTTCTTT
cdr3_aa: CASSLEQGEAFF

j_call: TRBJ1-2
d_call: .
clone_size: .
v_call: TRBV5-5
cdr3_nt: TGTGCCAGCAGCCAAACAGGGTTTAATGGCTACACCTTC
cdr3_aa: CASSQTGFNGYTF

j_call: TRBJ2-5
d_call: .
clone_size: once
v_call: TRBV6-5
cdr3_nt: TGTGCCAGCAGTTACTCGAGTCGGGGGATGGTAGAGACCCAGTACTTC
cdr3_aa: CASSYSSRGMVETQYF

j_call: TRBJ2-3
d_call: TRBD2
clone_size: .
v_call: TRBV7-9
cdr3_nt: TGTGCCAGCAGCCCCGGACTAGCGGGGACCACAGATACGCAGTATTTT
cdr3_aa: CASSPGLAGTTDTQYF

j_call: TRBJ1-1
d_call: TRBD1
clone_size: .
v_call: TRBV10-3
cdr3_nt: TGTGCCATCAGAGGCCGGGACAGGGTGAACACTGAAGCTTTCTTT
cdr3_aa: CAIRGRDRVNTEAFF

j_call: TRBJ2-1
d_call: TRBD2
clone_size: once
v_call: TRBV27
cdr3_nt: TGTGCCAGCAGTTTAGGGCCGCGGGGGATCGGAGAGCAGTTCTTC
cdr3_aa: CASSLGPRGIGEQFF

j_call: TRBJ2-2
d_call: .
clone_size: .
v_call: TRBV19
cdr3_nt: TGTGCCAGTAGTATACAGGGCGTAACCGGGGAGCTGTTTTTT
cdr3_aa: CASSIQGVTGELFF

j_call: TRBJ1-1
d_call: .
clone_size: .
v_call: TRBV28
cdr3_nt: TGTGCCAGCAGTCACCTACACACTGAAGCTTTCTTT
cdr3_aa: CASSHLHTEAFF

j_call: TRBJ2-2
d_call: .
clone_size: few
v_call: TRBV12-5
cdr3_nt: TGTGCTAGTGGTTTCTCGAACACCGGGGAGCTGTTTTTT
cdr3_aa: CASGFSNTGELFF

j_call: TRBJ1-1
d_call: .
clone_size: .
v_call: TRBV7-9
cdr3_nt: TGTGCCAGCAGCCCCCCAGGTTGGACTGAAGCTTTCTTT
cdr3_aa: CASSPPGWTEAFF

j_call: TRBJ1-4
d_call: .
clone_size: .
v_call: TRBV5-1
cdr3_nt: TGCGCCAGCAGAGAGCCGGGTATTGAAAAACTGTTTTTT
cdr3_aa: CASREPGIEKLFF

j_call: TRBJ2-7
d_call: .
clone_size: once
v_call: TRBV9
cdr3_nt: TGTGCCAGCAGCCCGTCCGACAGGCCTTCCTACGAGCAGTACTTC
cdr3_aa: CASSPSDRPSYEQYF